The source of this T cell receptor (beta chain) is a study of OX40 agonist ivuxolimab in advanced cancers. The wider study: About 42% of patients had received prior checkpoint inhibitor therapy. Study-level points and caveats: Certain nonresponders additionally had low normalized T-cell clonal expansion. Partly responding patients at 0.1-3.0 mg/kg showed some of the smallest clonal expansion.

People who had autoimmune disease history or systemic immunosuppression were excluded. Assay: immunoSEQ multiplex PCR; the TCRdb copy retains only in-frame clones and omits some. Of some 66,000 clones listed, more than 60% were seen once; the top ten hold about 1.6%. Only a few counts were recorded for this clone. The antigen is not known. The length of the CDR3 is 14 residues. Germline V gene data show CDR1 as LNHDA and CDR2 as SQIVND (reference sequence). Trimming pared 2 bases from V and 4 bases from J, leaving 11 bases between. The sequenced sample was CD4+ or CD8+ T cells sorted from blood, obtained in a trial of the OX40 agonist ivuxolimab. This chain joins TRBV19 and TRBJ1-2; a possible D gene is TRBD1 (6 bases). The receptor comes from an adult with an advanced solid tumor such as melanoma, head and neck, liver or kidney cancer. The CDR3 loop is CASSINRESYGYTF. The CDR3 DNA reads as TGTGCCAGTAGTATAAACAGGGAAAGCTATGGCTACACCTTC.